Here is one T cell receptor beta chain with its context. The repertoire was sequenced with immunoSEQ multiplex PCR; TCRdb's copy has only in-frame clones and lacks some. The profile covers millions of clones, with about 95% appearing a single time and 1% to 1.3% taken by the ten largest. CD45RO-negative, CCR7-positively selected cells formed the naive CD8 fraction, excluding terminally differentiated effector memory CD45RA+ cells. The data derive from a study of shared clonotypes between healthy human individuals. This CDR3 is built from 16 residues. CDR1 and CDR2 (germline): SGHNT, YENEEA. V lost 2 bases to trimming and J lost 4 bases; unmatched junction nucleotides: 7.

This clonotype originated in a man younger than 35 in good health. The J gene is TRBJ2-2, the V gene TRBV11-3; 7 bases fit TRBD2. Sample: naive CD8+ T cells sorted from blood. Here the CDR3 reads CASSLIGGSGTGELFF. The CDR3 DNA sequence: TGTGCCAGCAGCTTAATAGGCGGGAGCGGCACCGGGGAGCTGTTTTTT.